This T cell receptor (beta chain) is drawn from a study of CD8 T cells in Susac syndrome. The RNA input was roughly 0.45 to 1 ug, and it was reverse transcribed with random hexamers. TCRdb reprocessed the immunoSEQ multiplex PCR reads via MiXCR and lists one record per CDR3 protein. The top ten clones hold more than 0.06% of a sample with more than 250,000 distinct CDR3 sequences, 92% of them seen once. This CDR3 comprises 11 residues. Trimming removed 8 bases from V and 5 bases from J, with 7 bases in between. Germline lookup yields CDR1 MNHEY and CDR2 SMNVEV (reference sequence). This clonotype was obtained from a human donor with multiple sclerosis. The sample comprised CD4+ T cells from PBMCs. The V gene is TRBV27, the J gene TRBJ2-1; D gene unclear. CDR3 in DNA: TGTGCCAGCCCTCCACACAATGAGCAGTTCTTC. It encodes CASPPHNEQFF.